The entry below describes one T cell receptor (beta chain). CDR1 is MGHRA and CDR2 is YSYEKL in the germline V gene. This CDR3 region has 16 residues. V dropped 3 bases and J dropped 0 bases, with 13 bases sitting between them. This sample was included in a study of T cell changes during pregnancy in multiple sclerosis. The method was immunoSEQ multiplex PCR; TCRdb's version includes in-frame clones alone and lacks a portion of them. This sample has roughly 80,000 clones; under 95% occur once, and the top ten carry just over 2.5%. The rearrangement links TRBV4-1 to TRBJ2-3; D is possibly TRBD1 (5 bases). This receptor was taken from a female donor in good health, enrolled as a control in a pregnancy study. The sample here was peripheral blood, taken after pregnancy. CDR3 coding DNA: TGCGCCAGCAGCCACGGTGACAGAACTAGCACAGATACGCAGTATTTT. This codes for CASSHGDRTSTDTQYF.